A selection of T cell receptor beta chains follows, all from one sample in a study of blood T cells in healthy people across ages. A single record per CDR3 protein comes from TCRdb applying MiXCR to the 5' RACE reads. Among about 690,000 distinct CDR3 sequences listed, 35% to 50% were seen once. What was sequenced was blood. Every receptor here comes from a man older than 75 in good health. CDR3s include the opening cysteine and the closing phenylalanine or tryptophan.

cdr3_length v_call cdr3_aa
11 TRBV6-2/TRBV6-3 CASRSTGELFF
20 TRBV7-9 CASSPQTGRASSSYNSPLHF
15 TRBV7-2 CASSLSAPGGYGYTF
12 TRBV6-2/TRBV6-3 CASSSIGETQYF
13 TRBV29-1 CSAHPGQGGEQYF
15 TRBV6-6 CASSYSTGRGDEQFF
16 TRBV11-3 CASSPHPTLNTGELFF
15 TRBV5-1 CASSLEQGGYTEAFF
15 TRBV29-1 CSVDLGQIPNYGYTF
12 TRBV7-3 CASSLNSGTQYF
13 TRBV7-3 CATGGQGVNEQFF
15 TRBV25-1 CASRITTGMNTEAFF
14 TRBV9 CASSVEASNQPQHF
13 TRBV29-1 CSVSRQGRTEAFF
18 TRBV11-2 CASSPDPPGGSGTDTQYF
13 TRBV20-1 CSVGTSGSYEQFF
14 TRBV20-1 CSANGLEGRDTQYF
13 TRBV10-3 CAISEVQGNEQFF
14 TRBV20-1 CSARGEGSNTEAFF
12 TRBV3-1 CASSQDRKTQYF
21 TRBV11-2 CASSPRVGTLTANSGANVLTF
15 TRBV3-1 CASSQGETSSCEQYF
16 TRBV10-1 CASSEVWRGGGDTQYF
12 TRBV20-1 CSAREGDTWQYF
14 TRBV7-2 CASSHYSQNQPQHF
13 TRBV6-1 CASEGVVNQPQHF
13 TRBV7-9 CASSLVSSNIQYF
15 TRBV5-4 CASSSTRDTNTEAFF
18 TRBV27 CASSFIPRFQREVYEQYF
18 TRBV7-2 CASSLNKGGTVSNQPQHF